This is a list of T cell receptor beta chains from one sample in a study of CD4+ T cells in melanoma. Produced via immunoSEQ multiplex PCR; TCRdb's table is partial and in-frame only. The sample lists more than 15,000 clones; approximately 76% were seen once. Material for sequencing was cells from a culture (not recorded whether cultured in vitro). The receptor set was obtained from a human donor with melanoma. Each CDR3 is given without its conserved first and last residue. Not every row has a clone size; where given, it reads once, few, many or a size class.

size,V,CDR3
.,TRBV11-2,ASSLRVETDSGELF
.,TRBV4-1,ASSQGSLRALAGANVLT
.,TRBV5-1,ASSHGTSQETQY
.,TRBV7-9,ASSPETPYSNQPQH
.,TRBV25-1,ASRRAGDNYGYT
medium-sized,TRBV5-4,ASSRSEAINEKLF
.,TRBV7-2,ASSLAKQLTYGGYT
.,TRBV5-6,ASSLIRGQGGNSPLH
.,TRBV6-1,ASSEPGQWRHQETQY
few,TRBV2,ASSSNTEAF
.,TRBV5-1,ASSLVGGGGDTQY
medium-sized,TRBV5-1,ASSRQQAYEQY
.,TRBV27,ASSLGLAGVDTQY